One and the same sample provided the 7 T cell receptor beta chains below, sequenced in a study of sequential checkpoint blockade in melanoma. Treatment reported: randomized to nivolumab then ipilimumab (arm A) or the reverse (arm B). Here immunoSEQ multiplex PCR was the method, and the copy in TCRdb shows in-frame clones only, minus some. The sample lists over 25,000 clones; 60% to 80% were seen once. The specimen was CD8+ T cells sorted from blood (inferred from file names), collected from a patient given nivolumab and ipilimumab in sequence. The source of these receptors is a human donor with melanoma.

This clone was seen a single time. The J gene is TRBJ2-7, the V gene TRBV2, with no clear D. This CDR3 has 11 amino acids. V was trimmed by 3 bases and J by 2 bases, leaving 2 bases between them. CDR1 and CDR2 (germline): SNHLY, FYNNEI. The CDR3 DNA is TGTGCCAGCAGTGATACCTACGAGCAGTACTTC. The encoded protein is CASSDTYEQYF. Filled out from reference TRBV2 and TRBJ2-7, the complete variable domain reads EPEVTQTPSHQVTQMGQEVILRCVPISNHLYFYWYRQILGQKVEFLVSFYNNEISEKSEIFDDQFSVERPDGSNFTLKIRSTKLEDSAMYFCASSDTYEQYFGPGTRLTVT.

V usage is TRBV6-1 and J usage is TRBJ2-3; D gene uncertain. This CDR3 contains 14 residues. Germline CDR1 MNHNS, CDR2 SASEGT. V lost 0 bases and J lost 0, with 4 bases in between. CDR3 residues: CASSEARSTDTQYF. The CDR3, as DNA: TGTGCCAGCAGTGAAGCTCGTAGCACAGATACGCAGTATTTT.

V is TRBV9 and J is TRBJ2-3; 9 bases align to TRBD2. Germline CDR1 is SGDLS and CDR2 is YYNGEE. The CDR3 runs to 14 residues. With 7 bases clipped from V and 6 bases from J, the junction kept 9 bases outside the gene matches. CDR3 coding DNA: TGTGCCAGCGCGTTAGCGGGAGTAAAGGATACGCAGTATTTT. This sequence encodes CASALAGVKDTQYF. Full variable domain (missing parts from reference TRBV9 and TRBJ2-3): DSGVTQTPKHLITATGQRVTLRCSPRSGDLSVYWYQQSLDQGLQFLIQYYNGEERAKGNILERFSAQQFPDLHSELNLSSLELGDSALYFCASALAGVKDTQYFGPGTRLTVL.

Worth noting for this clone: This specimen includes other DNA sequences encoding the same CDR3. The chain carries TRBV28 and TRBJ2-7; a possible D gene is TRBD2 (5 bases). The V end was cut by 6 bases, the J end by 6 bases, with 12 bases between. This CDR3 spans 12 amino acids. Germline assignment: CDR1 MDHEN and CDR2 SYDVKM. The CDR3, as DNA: TGTGCCAGCAGCTTTGGGAGAGGCGAGCAGTACTTC. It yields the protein CASSFGRGEQYF. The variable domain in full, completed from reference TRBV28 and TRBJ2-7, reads DVKVTQSSRYLVKRTGEKVFLECVQDMDHENMFWYRQDPGLGLRLIYFSYDVKMKEKGDIPEGYSVSREKKERFSLILESASTNQTSMYLCASSFGRGEQYFGPGTRLTVT.

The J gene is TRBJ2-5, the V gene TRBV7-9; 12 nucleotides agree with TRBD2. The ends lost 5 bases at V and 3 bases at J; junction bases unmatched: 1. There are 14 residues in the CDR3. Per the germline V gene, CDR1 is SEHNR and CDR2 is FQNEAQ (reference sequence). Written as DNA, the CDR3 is TGTGCCAGCAGCCGGACTAGCGGGGAAGAGACCCAGTACTTC. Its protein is CASSRTSGEETQYF.

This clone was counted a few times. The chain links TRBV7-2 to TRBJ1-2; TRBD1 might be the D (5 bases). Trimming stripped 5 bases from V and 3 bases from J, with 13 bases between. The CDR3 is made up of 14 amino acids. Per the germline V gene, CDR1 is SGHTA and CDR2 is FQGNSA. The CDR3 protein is CASSDSGMYYGYTF. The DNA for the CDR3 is TGTGCCAGCAGCGACTCAGGGATGTACTATGGCTACACCTTC.

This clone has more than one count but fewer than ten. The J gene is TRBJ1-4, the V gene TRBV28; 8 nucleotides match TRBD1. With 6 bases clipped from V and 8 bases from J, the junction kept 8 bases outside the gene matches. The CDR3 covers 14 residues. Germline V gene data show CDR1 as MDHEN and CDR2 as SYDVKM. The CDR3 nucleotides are TGTGCCAGCAGAAAGACAGGGGTCGGGGAAAAACTGTTTTTT. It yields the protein CASRKTGVGEKLFF. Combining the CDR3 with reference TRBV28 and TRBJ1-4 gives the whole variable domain DVKVTQSSRYLVKRTGEKVFLECVQDMDHENMFWYRQDPGLGLRLIYFSYDVKMKEKGDIPEGYSVSREKKERFSLILESASTNQTSMYLCASRKTGVGEKLFFGSGTQLSVL.